Below, 25 T cell receptor beta chains from the same sample are listed, as sequenced in a study of cytomegalovirus exposure and HLA in healthy donors. The study ran its PCR with 60 Vbeta and 13 Jbeta primers. Here immunoSEQ multiplex PCR was the method, and the copy in TCRdb shows in-frame clones only, minus some. The sample includes roughly 150,000 clones, just under 75% of them seen just once. The sample consisted of PBMCs. The receptors here all came from a woman between 18 and 29 years old in good health and CMV-seronegative.

The V call is TRBV27, the J call TRBJ2-7, with TRBD1 identical over 9 bases. The CDR3 has 15 amino acids. J lost 0 bases, V lost 6 bases, and 6 bases had no gene match. Germline CDR1 MNHEY, CDR2 SMNVEV (reference sequence). The DNA for the CDR3 is TGTGCCAGCAGGCGCCGGGACAGGGACTCCTACGAGCAGTACTTC. Its translation: CASRRRDRDSYEQYF.

The gene calls are TRBV28 and TRBJ1-1; D ambiguous. With 5 bases removed from V and 4 bases from J, the gap between germline ends came to 17 bases. Germline assignment: CDR1 MDHEN and CDR2 SYDVKM. The CDR3 length is 15 residues. CDR3 protein: CASSPQDTLSTEAFF. In DNA, the CDR3 is TGTGCCAGCAGTCCCCAAGACACCCTGAGCACTGAAGCTTTCTTT.

This clone occurred a few times. This chain links TRBV18 with TRBJ2-1; 9 positions agree with TRBD1. J was trimmed by 5 bases and V by 3 bases; bases with no gene match: 14. This CDR3 has 18 amino acids. Germline V lookup: CDR1 KGHSH, CDR2 LQKENI. The CDR3 DNA reads as TGTGCCAGCTCACCCGAGGTGGGCCGGACAGGGGCCCACAATGAGCAGTTCTTC. Amino acid sequence: CASSPEVGRTGAHNEQFF.

V usage is TRBV4-1 and J usage is TRBJ2-2; no reliable D call. Deletions cut 2 bases from V and 7 bases from J, with 17 bases between. The CDR3 runs to 16 residues. Germline values: CDR1 MGHRA, CDR2 YSYEKL. CDR3 coding DNA: TGCGCCAGCAGCCAAACTGGGTACACGGCGGTCGGGGAGCTGTTTTTT. The encoded protein is CASSQTGYTAVGELFF.

The chain uses TRBV5-4 and TRBJ2-5; tentative D call: TRBD1 (5 bases). This CDR3 has 14 amino acids. Trimming cost V 4 bases and J 2 bases, with 12 bases left between them. Germline CDR1 is SGHNT and CDR2 is YYREEE (reference sequence). As DNA, the CDR3 is TGTGCCAGCAGCCCCCCAGACAGACAAGAGACCCAGTACTTC. It yields the protein CASSPPDRQETQYF.

This clone has a handful of counts. This chain links TRBV4-1 with TRBJ1-2, with 10 positions matching TRBD1. Trimming took 3 bases from V and 6 from J; bases not matched to a gene: 4. Germline assignment: CDR1 MGHRA and CDR2 YSYEKL. The CDR3 sequence is 14 residues long. The CDR3 protein is CASSHTGTGDGYTF. As DNA, the CDR3 is TGCGCCAGCAGCCACACCGGGACAGGGGATGGCTACACCTTC.

The chain uses TRBV25-1 and TRBJ1-1; a weak D match, TRBD1 (5 bases). This CDR3 has 14 residues. The V gene's germline CDR1 is MGHDK and CDR2 SYGVNS. The ends were cut back, 4 bases at V and 1 base at J, with 10 bases in the middle. The CDR3 reads CASSGRGGNTEAFF. DNA for the CDR3: TGTGCCAGCAGTGGCCGGGGGGGGAACACTGAAGCTTTCTTT. Supplemented by reference TRBV25-1 and TRBJ1-1, the full variable domain reads EADIYQTPRYLVIGTGKKITLECSQTMGHDKMYWYQQDPGMELHLIHYSYGVNSTEKGDLSSESTVSRIRTEHFPLTLESARPSHTSQYLCASSGRGGNTEAFFGQGTRLTVV.

The J gene is TRBJ1-2, the V gene TRBV28; D remains ambiguous. The CDR3 has 16 residues. The germline gives CDR1 MDHEN, CDR2 SYDVKM. Between the trimmed V and J ends, which lost 5 bases and 5 bases, there was a span of 21 bases. The CDR3 sequence is CASSPRNLGVEYGYTF. The CDR3 DNA sequence: TGTGCCAGCAGTCCCCGAAACCTCGGAGTAGAGTATGGCTACACCTTC.

The CDR3 loop is CASSLGSSGYGYTF. The DNA of the CDR3 is TGTGCCAGCAGCTTAGGGTCCTCGGGCTATGGCTACACCTTC. V is TRBV11-2 and J is TRBJ1-2; D is ambiguous. CDR1 and CDR2 (germline): SGHAT, FQNNGV. This CDR3 has 14 residues. V lost 1 base and J lost 4, with 10 bases in between.

V is TRBV28 and J is TRBJ2-1; 9 bases fit TRBD1. The V and J ends lost 6 bases and 6 bases, in that order; junction bases with no gene match: 6. This CDR3 region has 14 residues. Germline assignment: CDR1 MDHEN and CDR2 SYDVKM. The CDR3 region is CASRGTGIGNEQFF. As DNA, the CDR3 is TGTGCCAGCAGGGGGACAGGGATCGGCAATGAGCAGTTCTTC.

Concerning this clone itself: One end of the junction does not line up with germline, which may come from a read error. The V and J genes are TRBV4-3 and TRBJ2-6, with 8 bases lining up with TRBD2. There are 17 residues in the CDR3. Germline CDR1 reads LGHNA; CDR2 reads YSLEER. The CDR3 bases are TGCGCCAGCAGCCAAGGAGCGGGGGCCTCTGGGGCCAACGGCCTGACTTTC. Protein product: CASSQGAGASGANGLTF.

Written as DNA, the CDR3 is TGCGCCAGCAGCCACCGTGAGGCTCGGGAAGCTTTCTTT. Amino acid sequence: CASSHREAREAFF. The chain is built from TRBV4-1 and TRBJ1-1; D is ambiguous. Germline V CDR1 and CDR2: MGHRA, YSYEKL. The CDR3 runs 13 residues. The V end lost 3 bases, the J end lost 8 bases, and 13 bases lay between the germline ends.

This clone was seen a handful of times. The gene calls are TRBV10-3 and TRBJ2-1; tentatively, D is TRBD2 (7 bases). The ends were cut back, 7 bases at V and 8 bases at J, with 15 bases in the middle. Germline CDR1 ENHRY, CDR2 SYGVKD. The CDR3 consists of 13 residues. The CDR3 DNA follows: TGTGCCATCAAGGGGGGGTTAGTGGATGAGCAGTTCTTC. It encodes CAIKGGLVDEQFF.

This chain uses TRBV7-9 with TRBJ1-1, with 10 bases matching TRBD1. V was clipped by 0 bases and J by 8 bases; unmatched bases: 15. In germline, CDR1 is SEHNR, CDR2 FQNEAQ (reference sequence). The CDR3 runs 18 residues. The CDR3 loop is CASSLASGQGLAGKEAFF. The CDR3 nucleotides read TGTGCCAGCAGCTTAGCTTCGGGACAGGGGCTCGCAGGGAAGGAAGCTTTCTTT.

CDR3 in amino acids: CASSYSRGGSYNEQFF. CDR3 sequence (DNA): TGTGCCAGCAGTTACTCGAGGGGCGGGAGTTACAATGAGCAGTTCTTC. This chain links TRBV6-5 with TRBJ2-1; 7 bases agree with TRBD2. V shed 0 bases, J shed 4 bases, and the junction held 6 bases outside the gene matches. Germline V CDR1 and CDR2: MNHEY, SVGAGI. This CDR3 is built from 16 residues.

The chain carries TRBV7-2 and TRBJ2-1, with TRBD2 matching 10 bases. CDR1 is SGHTA and CDR2 is FQGNSA in the germline V gene. V shed 5 bases, J shed 0 bases, and the junction held 7 bases outside the gene matches. The CDR3 runs to 17 residues. The CDR3 sequence is CASSTWTSGSSYNEQFF. The CDR3 region has the DNA TGTGCCAGCAGCACCTGGACTAGCGGAAGCTCCTACAATGAGCAGTTCTTC.

The chain is built from TRBV7-9 and TRBJ2-3; TRBD2 matches 9 bases. The CDR3 sequence is 13 residues long. Germline V gene sequence: CDR1 SEHNR, CDR2 FQNEAQ (reference sequence). J gave up 3 bases and V 5 bases, and 0 bases lay outside the gene matches. CDR3 nucleotide sequence: TGTGCCAGCAGCGCGGGGGGGACAGATACGCAGTATTTT. Its translation: CASSAGGTDTQYF.

This clone came up a few times. The V and J genes are TRBV4-1 and TRBJ2-3, with D tentatively TRBD1 (5 bases). The CDR3 loop spans 17 amino acids. V was clipped by 5 bases and J by 1 base, with 19 bases between them. From germline, CDR1 is MGHRA and CDR2 YSYEKL. CDR3 in amino acids: CASSFPAVGAGTDTQYF. As DNA, the CDR3 is TGCGCCAGCAGCTTCCCCGCAGTAGGGGCGGGCACAGATACGCAGTATTTT.

This chain connects TRBV15 to TRBJ2-5; the match to TRBD1 covers 8 bases. The CDR3 loop spans 16 amino acids. Germline trimming cut 2 bases from V and 5 bases from J; bases unmatched to any gene: 10. The germline gives CDR1 LNHNV, CDR2 YYDKDF (reference sequence). The CDR3 sequence is CATSRPWQGARETQYF. The CDR3 DNA reads TGTGCCACCAGCAGACCATGGCAGGGGGCGCGGGAGACCCAGTACTTC.

The chain couples TRBV5-1 to TRBJ2-5; tentative D call: TRBD1 (6 bases). V was clipped by 0 bases and J by 4 bases, with 10 bases between them. The CDR3 has 14 amino acids. Germline V lookup: CDR1 SGHRS, CDR2 YFSETQ. The CDR3 DNA is TGCGCCAGCAGCTTGGCCCAGACAGGAGAGACCCAGTACTTC. Amino acid sequence: CASSLAQTGETQYF.

The gene calls are TRBV5-1 and TRBJ2-3; D possibly corresponds to TRBD1 (5 bases). Between the trimmed V and J ends, which lost 0 bases and 2 bases, there was a span of 10 bases. Looked up from germline, CDR1 is SGHRS and CDR2 is YFSETQ. The CDR3 loop spans 15 amino acids. The CDR3: CASSLGGGITDTQYF. CDR3 in DNA: TGCGCCAGCAGCTTGGGGGGCGGAATCACAGATACGCAGTATTTT.

This clone appeared once. The chain has TRBV4-1 and TRBJ1-2, with unresolved D. V was pared by 0 bases and J by 3 bases, with 8 bases between. The V gene's germline CDR1 is MGHRA and CDR2 YSYEKL. The CDR3 is 14 amino acids. CDR3 nucleotide sequence: TGCGCCAGCAGCCAAGATTTGGCGGACTATGGCTACACCTTC. This codes for CASSQDLADYGYTF.

Turning to this clone: Other DNA sequences from this sample encode an identical CDR3 as well. This chain links TRBV15 with TRBJ2-5, with a possible D match to TRBD2 (5 bases). Looked up from germline, CDR1 is LNHNV and CDR2 is YYDKDF (reference sequence). The CDR3 covers 15 residues. With 0 bases removed from V and 5 bases from J, the gap between germline ends came to 13 bases. The CDR3 sequence: CATSRDRGRGETQYF. The CDR3 DNA follows: TGTGCCACCAGCAGAGATCGTGGGAGAGGTGAGACCCAGTACTTC.

J is TRBJ2-5 and V is TRBV15, with a weak D call TRBD1 (6 bases). Germline V gene lookup returns CDR1 LNHNV and CDR2 YYDKDF (reference sequence). Trimming took 0 bases from V and 1 from J, leaving 18 bases between them. The length of the CDR3 is 18 residues. The CDR3: CATSRDLPRYRVQETQYF. The CDR3 DNA follows: TGTGCCACCAGCAGAGATCTTCCCCGCTACAGGGTCCAAGAGACCCAGTACTTC.

V and J are TRBV10-3 and TRBJ2-1, with D perhaps matching TRBD2 (6 bases). CDR1 and CDR2 from the germline V gene are ENHRY and SYGVKD. V lost 10 bases and J lost 3, with 10 bases in between. The CDR3 spans 12 residues. This chain's CDR3 is CATRTNYNEQFF. The CDR3 region has the DNA TGTGCCACCAGGACTAACTACAATGAGCAGTTCTTC.